These 10 T cell receptor beta chains came from one sample sequenced in a study of PD-1 blockade in classical Hodgkin lymphoma (dated by TCRdb to 2020 to 2021). The method behind the library was the immunoSEQ multiplex PCR assay. This immuneACCESS table, as held by TCRdb, lists in-frame sequences with V and J called but not all clones. Of the missing ones, under half trace to an unresolved V gene in checked studies; the others have no known cause. A total of around 99,000 clones appear in this sample, more than 80% of them only once. The ten largest clones represent 16% of the sample. This specimen's time point label, interpreted: cycle 2 day 1 (C2D1) of nivolumab. All trial patients had relapsed after autologous stem cell transplantation, with cohorts A, B and C differing in prior brentuximab vedotin exposure. Sequencing used peripheral blood mononuclear cells (PBMCs), obtained before the second cycle of nivolumab. The receptors derive from a human donor with classical Hodgkin lymphoma.

This chain links TRBV7-8 with TRBJ1-6; D is ambiguous. The V end was cut by 4 bases, the J end by 1 base, with 11 bases between. Germline CDR1 SGHVS, CDR2 FQNEAQ. The CDR3 spans 16 residues. The CDR3 spells CASSSGGWSYNSPLHF. The CDR3 DNA reads TGTGCCAGCAGCTCGGGAGGGTGGTCCTATAATTCACCCCTCCACTTT.

The rearrangement joins TRBV10-3 to TRBJ2-1; D is ambiguous. This CDR3 has 13 amino acids. The germline V gene encodes CDR1 ENHRY and CDR2 SYGVKD. V was pared by 7 bases and J by 5 bases, with 12 bases between. CDR3 bases: TGTGCCATCACTCCCCGCTCTAACAATGAGCAGTTCTTC. Translating it yields CAITPRSNNEQFF.

This sequence joins TRBV5-1 and TRBJ1-2; the match to TRBD1 covers 8 bases. J was trimmed by 3 bases and V by 4 bases; bases with no gene match: 2. Germline V gene sequence: CDR1 SGHRS, CDR2 YFSETQ. The CDR3 is 13 residues long. The CDR3 DNA reads as TGCGCCAGCAGCATGGACAGGGACTATGGCTACACCTTC. Residues: CASSMDRDYGYTF.

This chain connects TRBV7-7 to TRBJ2-5, with 10 bases that match TRBD1. The CDR3 length is 13 residues. The V segment lost 11 bases and the J segment 3 bases; nucleotides outside the gene matches: 6. Germline CDR1 and CDR2: SSHAT and FNYEAQ (reference sequence). The CDR3 is CAAGGQGKETQYF. The DNA for the CDR3 is TGTGCCGCGGGGGGACAGGGGAAAGAGACCCAGTACTTC. The full variable domain, completed using reference TRBV7-7 and TRBJ2-5, is GAGVSQSPRYKVTKRGQDVTLRCDPISSHATLYWYQQALGQGPEFLTYFNYEAQPDKSGLPSDRFSAERPEGSISTLTIQRTEQRDSAMYRCAAGGQGKETQYFGPGTRLLVL.

The chain joins TRBV4-1 to TRBJ2-7; 7 nucleotides align to TRBD1. The length of the CDR3 is 14 residues. Germline V gives CDR1 MGHRA, CDR2 YSYEKL. V shed 3 bases, J shed 4 bases, and the junction held 6 bases outside the gene matches. The CDR3 is CASSHGGQMYEQYF. CDR3 coding DNA: TGCGCCAGCAGCCATGGGGGACAGATGTACGAGCAGTACTTC.

The gene calls are TRBV7-3 and TRBJ1-3; D remains ambiguous. CDR3 size: 13 residues. Between the trimmed V and J ends, which lost 8 bases and 2 bases, there was a span of 10 bases. The germline CDR1 and CDR2 sequences are SGHTA and FQGTGA. Here the CDR3 reads CASQERAGNTIYF. CDR3 sequence (DNA): TGTGCCAGCCAAGAAAGAGCTGGAAACACCATATATTTT. Complete variable domain (other parts from reference TRBV7-3 and TRBJ1-3): GAGVSQTPSNKVTEKGKYVELRCDPISGHTALYWYRQSLGQGPEFLIYFQGTGAADDSGLPNDRFFAVRPEGSVSTLKIQRTERGDSAVYLCASQERAGNTIYFGEGSWLTVV.

CDR3: CASSFWKRTEAFF. The CDR3 nucleotides read TGTGCCAGCAGTTTTTGGAAACGCACTGAAGCTTTCTTT. The V call is TRBV28, the J call TRBJ1-1; D not resolved. There are 13 residues in the CDR3. Per germline, CDR1 MDHEN and CDR2 SYDVKM. The V end was cut by 3 bases, the J end by 4 bases, with 9 bases between.

The chain uses TRBV29-1 and TRBJ2-1, with D uncertain. The CDR3 consists of 13 residues. CDR1 and CDR2 (germline): SQVTM, ANQGSEA. V dropped 3 bases and J dropped 7 bases, with 13 bases sitting between them. For the CDR3, the DNA is TGCAGCGTTGATCAAAGCGCCCGAAATGAGCAGTTCTTC. It codes for CSVDQSARNEQFF.

The chain carries TRBV6-1 and TRBJ2-5; 9 bases are a match to TRBD2. There are 15 residues in the CDR3. V lost 9 bases to trimming and J lost 4 bases; unmatched junction nucleotides: 12. Germline CDR1 MNHNS, CDR2 SASEGT. CDR3 DNA: TGTGCCAGTGACCGGAATAGCGGGAGTACAGAGACCCAGTACTTC. It yields the protein CASDRNSGSTETQYF.

The chain uses TRBV27 and TRBJ1-6; D is ambiguous. Germline CDR1 reads MNHEY; CDR2 reads SMNVEV (reference sequence). V dropped 3 bases and J dropped 6 bases, with 6 bases sitting between them. The CDR3 loop spans 13 amino acids. The CDR3 sequence: CASSFGSNSPLHF. The DNA for the CDR3 is TGTGCCAGCAGTTTTGGTTCTAATTCACCCCTCCACTTT.